This T cell receptor beta chain was recovered during a study of blood T cell repertoires in COVID-19. Study information: Sites in the United States, Italy and Spain provided acute and convalescent COVID-19 samples. Nucleic acid was either cDNA or gDNA, and it came from T cells, B-cell-depleted T cells, or PBMCs.

The J segment lost 8 bases and the V segment lost 3 bases, leaving 8 bases of the junction unmatched. Per the germline V gene, CDR1 is SGHDT and CDR2 is YYEEEE. The CDR3 consists of 16 residues. Per the authors' pipeline: Using reference gene primer amplification, nucleated cell counts were estimated. Repertoires were generated with immunoSEQ multiplex PCR, while TCRdb's copy carries only in-frame clones and drops some. The V and J calls and clone size were taken over from that table, and D and trimming were inferred from the DNA. The sample consists of about 150,000 clones, 80% to 90% of them appearing once.

The chain couples TRBV5-6 to TRBJ1-6; 10 bases map to TRBD1. The source of this sequence is a woman between 40 and 50 years old with acute or convalescent COVID-19. The sample taken for sequencing was peripheral blood. The CDR3 nucleotides are TGTGCCAGCAGCTCAGGGACAGGGGCCTCTCATTCACCCCTCCACTTT. Translated, it gives CASSSGTGASHSPLHF.